This T cell receptor (beta chain) derives from a study of blood T cell repertoires in COVID-19. Study context: The United States, Italy and Spain were the sources of the acute and convalescent COVID-19 samples. The analysed material was cDNA or gDNA that came from T cells, B-cell-depleted T cells, or PBMCs.

As handled by the study authors: For nucleated cells, counts were estimated from reference gene primer amplification. Only in-frame clones appear in the TCRdb table, and some are missing; sequencing was by immunoSEQ multiplex PCR. Clonal size and the V and J genes are those of that table, whereas D and trimming came from the DNA. The sample comprises 120,000 to 150,000 clones, about 91% of which are singletons, and 0.9% to 0.95% rests with the top ten. Deletions cut 2 bases from V and 8 bases from J, with 13 bases between. This CDR3 region has 15 residues. The TCR was taken from a woman in her 50s with acute or convalescent COVID-19. The chain is built from TRBV23-1 and TRBJ1-6; perhaps TRBD1 as D (5 bases). TRBV23-1 is an open reading frame whose function is uncertain. Sequencing input: peripheral blood. CDR3 sequence: CASSQPQGNDSPLHF. The CDR3 DNA sequence: TGCGCCAGCAGTCAACCTCAGGGTAACGATTCACCCCTCCACTTT.